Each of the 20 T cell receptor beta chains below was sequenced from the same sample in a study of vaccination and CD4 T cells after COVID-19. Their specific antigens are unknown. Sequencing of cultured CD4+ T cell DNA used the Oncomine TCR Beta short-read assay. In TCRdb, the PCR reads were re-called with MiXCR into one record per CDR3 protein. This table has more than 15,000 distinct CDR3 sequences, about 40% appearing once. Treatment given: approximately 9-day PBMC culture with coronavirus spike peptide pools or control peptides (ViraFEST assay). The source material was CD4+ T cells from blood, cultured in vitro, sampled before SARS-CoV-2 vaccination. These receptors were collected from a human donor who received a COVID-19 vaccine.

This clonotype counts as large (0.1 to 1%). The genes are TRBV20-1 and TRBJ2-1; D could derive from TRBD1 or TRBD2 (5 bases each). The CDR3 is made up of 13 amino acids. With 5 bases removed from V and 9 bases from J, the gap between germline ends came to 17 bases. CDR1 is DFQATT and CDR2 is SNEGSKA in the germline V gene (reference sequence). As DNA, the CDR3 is TGCAGTGCTCGACGGGGCGCGGGTGGTGAGCAGTTCTTC. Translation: CSARRGAGGEQFF.

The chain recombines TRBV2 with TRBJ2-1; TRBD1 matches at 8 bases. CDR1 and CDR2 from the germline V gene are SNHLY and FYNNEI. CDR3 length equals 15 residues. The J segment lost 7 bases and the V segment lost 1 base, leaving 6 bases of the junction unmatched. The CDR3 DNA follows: TGTGCCAGCAGTGAAGGACAGGGGTACGGGAATGAGCAGTTCTTC. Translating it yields CASSEGQGYGNEQFF.

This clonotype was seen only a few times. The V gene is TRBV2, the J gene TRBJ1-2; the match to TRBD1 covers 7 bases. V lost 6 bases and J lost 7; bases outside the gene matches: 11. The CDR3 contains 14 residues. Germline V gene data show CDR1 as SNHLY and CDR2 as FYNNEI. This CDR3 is CASSPDRASGGYTF. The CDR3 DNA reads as TGTGCCAGCAGCCCCGACAGGGCGTCTGGTGGCTACACCTTC.

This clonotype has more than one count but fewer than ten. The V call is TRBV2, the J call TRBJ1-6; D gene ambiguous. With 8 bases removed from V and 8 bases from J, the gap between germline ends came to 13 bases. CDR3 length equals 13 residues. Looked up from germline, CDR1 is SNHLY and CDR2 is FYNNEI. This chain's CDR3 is CASRPRFDSPLHF. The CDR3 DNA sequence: TGTGCCAGCCGCCCGAGGTTCGATTCACCCCTCCACTTT.

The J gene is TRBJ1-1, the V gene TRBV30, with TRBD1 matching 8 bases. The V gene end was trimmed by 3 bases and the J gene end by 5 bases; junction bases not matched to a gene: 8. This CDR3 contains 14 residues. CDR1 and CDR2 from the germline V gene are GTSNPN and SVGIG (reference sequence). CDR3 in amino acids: CAWRTQGARTEAFF. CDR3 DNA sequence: TGTGCCTGGAGAACTCAGGGGGCGCGAACTGAAGCTTTCTTT.

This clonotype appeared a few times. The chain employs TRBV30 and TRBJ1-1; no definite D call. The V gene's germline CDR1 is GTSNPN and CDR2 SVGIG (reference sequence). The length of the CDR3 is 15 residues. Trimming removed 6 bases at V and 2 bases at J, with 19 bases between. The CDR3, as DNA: TGTGCCTGCGACCTCTATTCGGGCGGAAACACTGAAGCTTTCTTT. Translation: CACDLYSGGNTEAFF.

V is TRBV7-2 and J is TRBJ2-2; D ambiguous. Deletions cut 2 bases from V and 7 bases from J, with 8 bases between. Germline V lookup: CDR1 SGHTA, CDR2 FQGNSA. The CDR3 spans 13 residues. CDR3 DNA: TGTGCCAGCAGCTTACGGGTCGGCGGGGAGCTGTTTTTT. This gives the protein CASSLRVGGELFF. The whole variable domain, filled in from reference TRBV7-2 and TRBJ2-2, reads GAGVSQSPSNKVTEKGKDVELRCDPISGHTALYWYRQSLGQGLEFLIYFQGNSAPDKSGLPSDRFSAERTGGSVSTLTIQRTQQEDSAVYLCASSLRVGGELFFGEGSRLTVL.

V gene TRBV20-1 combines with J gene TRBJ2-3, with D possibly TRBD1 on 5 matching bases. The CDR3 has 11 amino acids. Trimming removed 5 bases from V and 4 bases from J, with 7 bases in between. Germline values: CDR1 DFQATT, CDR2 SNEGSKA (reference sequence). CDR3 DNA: TGCAGTGCTCTAGGGGCAGATACGCAGTATTTT. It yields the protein CSALGADTQYF.

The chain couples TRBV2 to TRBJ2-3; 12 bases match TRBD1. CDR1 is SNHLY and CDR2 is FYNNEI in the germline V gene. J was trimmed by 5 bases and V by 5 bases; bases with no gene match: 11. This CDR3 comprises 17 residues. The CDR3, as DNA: TGTGCCAGCAGTAAAGATCCGGGACAGGGGGCCGTAGATACGCAGTATTTT. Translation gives CASSKDPGQGAVDTQYF.

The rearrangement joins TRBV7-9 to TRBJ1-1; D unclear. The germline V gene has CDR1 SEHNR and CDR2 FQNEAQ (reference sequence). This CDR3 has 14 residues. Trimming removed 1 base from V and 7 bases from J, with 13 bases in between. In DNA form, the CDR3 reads TGTGCCAGCAGCTTAGTGAGTAGTGCGCGTGAAGCTTTCTTT. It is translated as CASSLVSSAREAFF.

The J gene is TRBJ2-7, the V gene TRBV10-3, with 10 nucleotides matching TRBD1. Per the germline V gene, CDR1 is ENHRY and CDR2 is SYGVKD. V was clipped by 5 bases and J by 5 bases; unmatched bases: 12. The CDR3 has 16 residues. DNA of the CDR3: TGTGCCATCAGTTCAACCTCGGGACAGGGGAGCGACGAGCAGTACTTC. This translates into CAISSTSGQGSDEQYF.

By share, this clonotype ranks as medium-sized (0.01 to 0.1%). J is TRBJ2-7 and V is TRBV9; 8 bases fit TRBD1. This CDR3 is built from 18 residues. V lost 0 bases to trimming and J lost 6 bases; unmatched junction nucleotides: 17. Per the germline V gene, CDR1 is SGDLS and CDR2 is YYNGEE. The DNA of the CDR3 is TGTGCCAGCAGCGTAGGAAAGGGAAACTCGGACAGGGTAAGCGAGCAGTACTTC. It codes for CASSVGKGNSDRVSEQYF.

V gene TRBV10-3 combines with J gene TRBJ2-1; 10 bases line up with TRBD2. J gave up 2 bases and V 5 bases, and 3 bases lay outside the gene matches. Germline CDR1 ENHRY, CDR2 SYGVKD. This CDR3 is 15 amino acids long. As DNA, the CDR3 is TGTGCCATCAGTCTTAGCGGGGGGCCCTACAATGAGCAGTTCTTC. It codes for CAISLSGGPYNEQFF.

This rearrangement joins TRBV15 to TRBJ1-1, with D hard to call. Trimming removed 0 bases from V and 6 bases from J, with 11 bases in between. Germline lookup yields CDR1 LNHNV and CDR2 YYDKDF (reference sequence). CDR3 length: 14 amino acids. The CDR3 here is CATSRDPTLSEAFF. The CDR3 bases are TGTGCCACCAGCAGAGATCCCACTCTCTCTGAAGCTTTCTTT.

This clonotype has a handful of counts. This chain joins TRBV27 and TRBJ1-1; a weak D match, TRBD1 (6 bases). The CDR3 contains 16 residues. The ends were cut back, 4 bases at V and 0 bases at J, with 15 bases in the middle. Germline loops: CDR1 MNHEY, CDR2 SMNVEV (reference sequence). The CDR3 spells CASSSSSGTMNTEAFF. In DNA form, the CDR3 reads TGTGCCAGCAGTTCTTCATCCGGGACAATGAACACTGAAGCTTTCTTT.

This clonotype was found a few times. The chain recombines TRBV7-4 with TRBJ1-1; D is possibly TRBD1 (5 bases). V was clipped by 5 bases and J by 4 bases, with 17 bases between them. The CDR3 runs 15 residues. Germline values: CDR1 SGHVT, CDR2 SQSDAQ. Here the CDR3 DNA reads TGTGCCAGCAGCGTAGATGGGGGTAGGGGCACTGAAGCTTTCTTT. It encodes CASSVDGGRGTEAFF. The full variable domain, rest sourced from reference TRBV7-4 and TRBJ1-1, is GAGVSQSPRYKVAKRGRDVALRCDSISGHVTLYWYRQTLGQGSEVLTYSQSDAQRDKSGRPSGRFSAERPERSVSTLKIQRTEQGDSAVYLCASSVDGGRGTEAFFGQGTRLTVV.

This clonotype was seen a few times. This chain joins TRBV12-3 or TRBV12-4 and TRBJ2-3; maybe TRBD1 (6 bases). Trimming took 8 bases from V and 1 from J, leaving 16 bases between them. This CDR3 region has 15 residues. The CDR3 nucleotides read TGTGCCAGCTCCCTAAGGGGGAGAGGCACAGATACGCAGTATTTT. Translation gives CASSLRGRGTDTQYF.

The DNA of the CDR3 is TGTGCCATCAGTGATCCTGGACAGGGCGGCACTGGGGGCAATCAGCCCCAGCATTTT. Translating gives CAISDPGQGGTGGNQPQHF. The V call is TRBV10-3, the J call TRBJ1-5, with 8 bases fitting TRBD1. V shed 3 bases, J shed 2 bases, and the junction held 15 bases outside the gene matches. Germline loops: CDR1 ENHRY, CDR2 SYGVKD. This CDR3 contains 19 residues.

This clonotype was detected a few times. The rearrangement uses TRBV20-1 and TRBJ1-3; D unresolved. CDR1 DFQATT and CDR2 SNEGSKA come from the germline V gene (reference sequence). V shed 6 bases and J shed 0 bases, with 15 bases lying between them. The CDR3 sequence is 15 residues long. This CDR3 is CSAHYPSTSGNTIYF. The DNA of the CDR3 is TGCAGTGCGCACTACCCTTCAACCTCTGGAAACACCATATATTTT.

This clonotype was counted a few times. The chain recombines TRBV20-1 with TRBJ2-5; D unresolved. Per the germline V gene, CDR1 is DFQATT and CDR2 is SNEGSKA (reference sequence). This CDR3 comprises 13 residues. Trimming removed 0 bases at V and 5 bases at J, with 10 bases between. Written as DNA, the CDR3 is TGCAGTGCTAGAGAGGGCTACGTGGAGACCCAGTACTTC. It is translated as CSAREGYVETQYF.